The 18 T cell receptor beta chains below all came from one sample that was sequenced in a study of CD8 T cells in Susac syndrome (dated by TCRdb to 2018 to 2020). Library preparation was by the immunoSEQ multiplex PCR assay. RNA was extracted with the RNeasy kit and roughly 0.45 to 1 ug was reverse transcribed using random hexamers. TCRdb trimmed public reads at Q25 via fastp, called clones via MiXCR and kept in-frame beta chains. Rows with a matching CDR3 protein are joined into one entry that keeps the most common DNA and genes. This sample holds fewer than 150,000 distinct CDR3 sequences; under 95% were observed only once. Around 0.24% of the sample is taken by the ten largest. Sequenced material: CD8+ T cells from PBMCs. The receptor set was obtained from a human donor with multiple sclerosis.

V is TRBV29-1 and J is TRBJ2-5; TRBD2 matches 8 bases. Germline trimming cut 3 bases from V and 4 bases from J; bases unmatched to any gene: 4. This CDR3 contains 13 residues. Germline-derived CDR1 and CDR2 are SQVTM and ANQGSEA. The CDR3, as DNA: TGCAGCGTTGATAGCGGGGTCCCAGAGACCCAGTACTTC. This gives the protein CSVDSGVPETQYF.

The table lists this clonotype with a few counts. V gene TRBV12-3 or TRBV12-4 combines with J gene TRBJ2-2, with 9 bases aligning to TRBD2. The CDR3 is made up of 16 amino acids. J lost 1 base, V lost 2 bases, and 2 bases had no gene match. CDR3 protein: CASSLRLAENTGELFF. The CDR3 coding sequence is TGTGCCAGCAGTTTACGACTAGCGGAGAACACCGGGGAGCTGTTTTTT.

The chain recombines TRBV4-3 with TRBJ2-1; TRBD1 matches 9 bases. The V gene end was trimmed by 0 bases and the J gene end by 9 bases; junction bases not matched to a gene: 12. CDR1 and CDR2 (germline): LGHNA, YSLEER. This CDR3 has 17 residues. The CDR3 coding sequence is TGCGCCAGCAGCCAAGATACCACCGGGACAGGGCTCGCTGAGCAGTTCTTC. Amino acids: CASSQDTTGTGLAEQFF.

The J gene is TRBJ2-3, the V gene TRBV29-1; D might be TRBD2 (6 bases). Germline assignment: CDR1 SQVTM and CDR2 ANQGSEA. The V end lost 8 bases, the J end lost 5 bases, and 23 bases lay between the germline ends. The CDR3 consists of 15 residues. The CDR3 sequence is CSPEPQGLGGDTQYF. CDR3 in DNA: TGCAGCCCGGAACCCCAGGGTTTGGGGGGAGATACGCAGTATTTT.

V is TRBV19 and J is TRBJ1-1; possibly TRBD1 for D (5 bases). The CDR3 runs to 14 residues. CDR1 and CDR2 from the germline V gene are LNHDA and SQIVND (reference sequence). Deletions cut 3 bases from V and 1 base from J, with 9 bases between. The chain's CDR3 is CASSISTGNTEAFF. CDR3 coding DNA: TGTGCCAGTAGTATCTCCACAGGGAACACTGAAGCTTTCTTT.

The chain joins TRBV20-1 to TRBJ2-2; no clear D gene. Germline lookup yields CDR1 DFQATT and CDR2 SNEGSKA (reference sequence). V shed 0 bases and J shed 5 bases, with 10 bases lying between them. The CDR3 length is 14 residues. CDR3 amino acids: CSARDLLRTGELFF. CDR3 DNA: TGCAGTGCTAGAGACCTCTTAAGGACCGGGGAGCTGTTTTTT.

The chain is built from TRBV29-1 and TRBJ1-1; D is unclear. Germline V CDR1 and CDR2: SQVTM, ANQGSEA. The CDR3 extends over 12 amino acids. V was cut by 5 bases and J by 2 bases, with 9 bases left in between. CDR3 sequence reads: CSVTKTNTEAFF. As DNA, the CDR3 is TGCAGCGTTACGAAGACCAACACTGAAGCTTTCTTT.

CDR3 loop: CASSFDRENTEAFF. The CDR3 DNA sequence: TGTGCCAGCAGCTTCGACAGGGAGAACACTGAAGCTTTCTTT. V is TRBV5-4 and J is TRBJ1-1; 7 bases fit TRBD1. CDR1 is SGHNT, CDR2 YYREEE, per germline (reference sequence). The CDR3 is 14 amino acids. J was trimmed by 1 base and V by 2 bases; bases with no gene match: 2.

The chain recombines TRBV24-1 with TRBJ2-1, with D perhaps matching TRBD2 (6 bases). The germline V gene encodes CDR1 KGHDR and CDR2 SFDVKD. V lost 7 bases and J 8 bases, leaving 14 bases between the germline ends. The CDR3 loop spans 13 amino acids. The CDR3 protein is CATSTGGAHEQFF. The CDR3 DNA reads as TGTGCCACCAGCACCGGAGGGGCCCATGAGCAGTTCTTC.

The chain carries TRBV27 and TRBJ1-1; D gene unclear. V was pared by 1 base and J by 5 bases, with 11 bases between. The CDR3 is made up of 14 amino acids. Germline V CDR1 and CDR2: MNHEY, SMNVEV (reference sequence). CDR3 residues: CASSLFPLGTEAFF. The CDR3 coding sequence is TGTGCCAGCAGTTTATTCCCGCTGGGAACTGAAGCTTTCTTT.

The chain uses TRBV2 and TRBJ2-7; D may be TRBD2 (5 bases). V lost 1 base, J lost 3 bases, and 16 bases lay in between. Germline V gene lookup returns CDR1 SNHLY and CDR2 FYNNEI. The CDR3 covers 16 residues. The CDR3 bases are TGTGCCAGCAGTGAAGAGGTAGCGACGGTTAGCTACGAGCAGTACTTC. Encoded protein: CASSEEVATVSYEQYF.

The chain links TRBV6-2 or TRBV6-3 to TRBJ1-2, with D perhaps matching TRBD1 (5 bases). Deletions cut 7 bases from V and 0 bases from J, with 15 bases between. The CDR3 length is 15 residues. The V gene's germline CDR1 is MNHEY and CDR2 SVGEGT. The CDR3 coding sequence is TGTGCCAGCACCACGAACAGGAGACCTAACTATGGCTACACCTTC. Its protein product is CASTTNRRPNYGYTF.

The chain combines TRBV20-1 with TRBJ2-3; tentative D call: TRBD1 (5 bases). Germline CDR1 reads DFQATT; CDR2 reads SNEGSKA (reference sequence). Trimming stripped 0 bases from V and 3 bases from J, with 13 bases between. This CDR3 has 15 residues. The DNA for the CDR3 is TGCAGTGCTAGAGAGGGGCTAGGGCCGACAGATACGCAGTATTTT. The encoded protein is CSAREGLGPTDTQYF.

The gene calls are TRBV30 and TRBJ2-7, with 11 bases aligning to TRBD1. Germline-derived CDR1 and CDR2 are GTSNPN and SVGIG (reference sequence). CDR3 size: 13 residues. J lost 6 bases, V lost 5 bases, and 6 bases had no gene match. CDR3 DNA: TGTGCCTGGGGGACAGGGGGTGTATTCGAGCAGTACTTC. Translating gives CAWGTGGVFEQYF.

The CDR3: CASSPTDRAETQYF. CDR3 coding DNA: TGTGCCAGCAGCCCGACGGACAGGGCAGAGACCCAGTACTTC. The V and J genes are TRBV7-9 and TRBJ2-5; 8 bases are shared with TRBD1. This CDR3 has 14 residues. Germline assignment: CDR1 SEHNR and CDR2 FQNEAQ (reference sequence). Trimming at V came to 5 bases and at J to 4 bases, leaving 6 bases not matched to a gene.

The V gene is TRBV27, the J gene TRBJ2-1; D perhaps matches TRBD2 (5 bases). Germline CDR1 is MNHEY and CDR2 is SMNVEV (reference sequence). This CDR3 has 14 residues. The V end lost 5 bases, the J end lost 1 base, and 9 bases lay between the germline ends. As DNA, the CDR3 is TGTGCCAGCAGTCCCAGCGGTTCCTACAATGAGCAGTTCTTC. As protein: CASSPSGSYNEQFF.

The rearrangement uses TRBV2 and TRBJ2-1; D may be TRBD1 (6 bases). This CDR3 comprises 12 residues. Trimming removed 5 bases from V and 7 bases from J, with 9 bases in between. Germline CDR1 SNHLY, CDR2 FYNNEI. CDR3 coding DNA: TGTGCCAGCAGTTACAGGGATAATGAGCAGTTCTTC. Encoded protein: CASSYRDNEQFF.

This clonotype was recorded once. The rearrangement links TRBV6-4 to TRBJ2-6, with D tentatively TRBD1 (6 bases). The germline CDR1 and CDR2 sequences are MRHNA and SNTAGT. The V end lost 3 bases, the J end lost 0 bases, and 6 bases lay between the germline ends. CDR3 length: 15 amino acids. Here the CDR3 DNA reads TGTGCCAGCAGTGAAGGGGGCTCTGGGGCCAACGTCCTGACTTTC. The encoded protein is CASSEGGSGANVLTF.